Shown below are 5 T cell receptor beta chains from a single sample sequenced in a study of identical twins. TCRdb reanalysed the 5' RACE reads using MiXCR and keeps one entry per CDR3 protein. The table records about 920,000 distinct CDR3 sequences, 12% of them present only once. These data were also filed under a second study, of yellow fever vaccine responses in identical twins.

The material sequenced was PBMCs. The receptors shown here come from a woman in her late teens or twenties in good health.

This clonotype has a count of ten or more. The rearrangement uses TRBV12-3 or TRBV12-4 and TRBJ2-2; unclear D gene. Trimming removed 6 bases from V and 6 bases from J, with 8 bases in between. The CDR3 consists of 12 residues. The CDR3, as DNA: TGTGCCAGCAGGACGGTGGCCGGGGAGCTGTTTTTT. It translates to CASRTVAGELFF.

This clonotype was seen only a few times. The gene calls are TRBV11-1 and TRBJ2-1; 13 bases match TRBD2. The germline V gene encodes CDR1 SGHAT and CDR2 FQDESV (reference sequence). The CDR3 runs to 20 residues. The J segment lost 0 bases and the V segment lost 5 bases, leaving 13 bases of the junction unmatched. The CDR3 region has the DNA TGTGCCAGCAGCCCTCCGGTCGGGACTAGCGGGATATCCTCCTACAATGAGCAGTTCTTC. Translation: CASSPPVGTSGISSYNEQFF.

This clonotype was observed at least ten times. The chain uses TRBV2 and TRBJ2-1; D not resolved. V was clipped by 8 bases and J by 5 bases, with 25 bases between them. The germline V gene has CDR1 SNHLY and CDR2 FYNNEI. This CDR3 is 17 amino acids long. CDR3: CASGNSWGGRRNNEQFF. CDR3 coding DNA: TGTGCCAGCGGTAATTCCTGGGGTGGCCGTAGGAACAATGAGCAGTTCTTC.

This chain connects TRBV7-2 to TRBJ2-4; a possible D gene is TRBD1 (5 bases). Germline V gene data show CDR1 as SGHTA and CDR2 as FQGNSA. V gave up 5 bases and J gave up 7 bases, with 15 bases separating them. The CDR3 length is 14 residues. CDR3 DNA: TGTGCCAGCAGCCTGGACACCCTAATGAACATTCAGTACTTC. This encodes CASSLDTLMNIQYF.

V usage is TRBV4-1 and J usage is TRBJ1-5, with TRBD1 identical over 7 bases. Looked up from germline, CDR1 is MGHRA and CDR2 is YSYEKL. This CDR3 is built from 15 residues. V was clipped by 4 bases and J by 7 bases; unmatched bases: 10. Here the CDR3 DNA reads TGCGCCAGCAGCCCGCGGACAGGACGGCGGCAGCCCCAGCATTTT. It is translated as CASSPRTGRRQPQHF.